This TCR beta chain was sequenced during a study of identifying expanded T cells in peripheral blood. To note about this clone: What it recognizes is unknown.

Generated by immunoSEQ multiplex PCR, the TCRdb table keeps only in-frame clones and is missing some. The sample shows about 78,000 clones, roughly four fifths of them seen only once. The study's findings and limits: Roughly 1.2 clones differed between technical replicates, versus roughly 16 and 20 over time.

This CDR3 has 13 amino acids. Germline lookup yields CDR1 SGHNT and CDR2 YYREEE (reference sequence). V was shortened by 0 bases and J by 6 bases, with 9 bases between the two germline ends. The J gene is TRBJ1-2, the V gene TRBV5-4; D gene unclear. Sequencing input: blood. The TCR was taken from a person aged 18 to 75 in good health. CDR3 sequence (DNA): TGTGCCAGCAGCTTGGATGGGGTAAATGGCTACACCTTC. It translates to CASSLDGVNGYTF.